A selection of T cell receptor beta chains follows, all from one sample in a study of blood T cells in healthy people across ages. One entry per CDR3 protein, called by TCRdb with MiXCR from the 5' RACE reads. The data contain about 830,000 distinct CDR3 sequences, 62% of them seen just once; the ten biggest clones take up roughly a quarter. The sequenced sample was blood. The receptors stem from a man aged 25-45 years in good health. The CDR3 runs from the conserved cysteine through the conserved F or W. A D gene is named only where the DNA matches it firmly. Clone sizes are given selectively: once, few, many, or a class where the clone is expanded.

cdr3_aa: CASRGQQGAIEYF
cdr3_nt: TGTGCCAGCAGGGGACAGCAAGGGGCTATAGAGTACTTC
clone_size: .
d_call: TRBD1
v_call: TRBV13
j_call: TRBJ2-4

cdr3_aa: CASSLAPAQDYGYTF
cdr3_nt: TGTGCCAGCAGCTTAGCCCCGGCACAGGACTATGGCTACACCTTC
clone_size: .
d_call: .
v_call: TRBV7-2
j_call: TRBJ1-2

cdr3_aa: CAIRTTNEQFF
cdr3_nt: TGTGCCATCAGAACGACCAATGAGCAGTTCTTC
clone_size: .
d_call: .
v_call: TRBV10-3
j_call: TRBJ2-1

cdr3_aa: CASSEIEETQYF
cdr3_nt: TGTGCCAGCAGTGAAATTGAGGAGACCCAGTACTTC
clone_size: .
d_call: .
v_call: TRBV6-1
j_call: TRBJ2-5

cdr3_aa: CATSRDGGAGYNEQFF
cdr3_nt: TGTGCCACCAGCAGAGACGGGGGGGCCGGGTACAATGAGCAGTTCTTC
clone_size: few
d_call: TRBD2
v_call: TRBV15
j_call: TRBJ2-1

cdr3_aa: CASSLGGASTDTQYF
cdr3_nt: TGTGCCAGCAGCCTGGGGGGGGCCAGCACAGATACGCAGTATTTT
clone_size: many
d_call: .
v_call: TRBV5-1
j_call: TRBJ2-3

cdr3_aa: CATSAPAAPDGYTF
cdr3_nt: TGTGCCACCAGTGCCCCAGCGGCCCCTGATGGCTACACCTTC
clone_size: .
d_call: .
v_call: TRBV24-1
j_call: TRBJ1-2

cdr3_aa: CSVITGYTDTQYF
cdr3_nt: TGCAGCGTGATAACAGGTTACACAGATACGCAGTATTTT
clone_size: .
d_call: .
v_call: TRBV29-1
j_call: TRBJ2-3

cdr3_aa: CASSQGLAGEGEQFF
cdr3_nt: TGTGCCAGCAGCCAAGGATTAGCGGGGGAGGGTGAGCAGTTCTTC
clone_size: few
d_call: TRBD2
v_call: TRBV4-2
j_call: TRBJ2-1

cdr3_aa: CSARAPGGVAGANVLTF
cdr3_nt: TGCAGTGCTAGAGCCCCAGGGGGAGTGGCTGGGGCCAACGTCCTGACTTTC
clone_size: .
d_call: TRBD1
v_call: TRBV20-1
j_call: TRBJ2-6

cdr3_aa: CAHNDGQAYNEQFF
cdr3_nt: TGTGCCCACAATGATGGACAGGCCTACAATGAGCAGTTCTTC
clone_size: .
d_call: TRBD1
v_call: TRBV28
j_call: TRBJ2-1

cdr3_aa: CSSDKRGEQFF
cdr3_nt: TGCAGCTCTGATAAGAGGGGTGAGCAGTTCTTC
clone_size: .
d_call: .
v_call: TRBV29-1
j_call: TRBJ2-1

cdr3_aa: CASSDQAITEAFF
cdr3_nt: TGTGCCAGCAGTGACCAGGCGATCACTGAAGCTTTCTTT
clone_size: .
d_call: .
v_call: TRBV6-5
j_call: TRBJ1-1

cdr3_aa: CASSATGGVGELFF
cdr3_nt: TGTGCCAGCAGCGCGACAGGGGGGGTCGGGGAGCTGTTTTTT
clone_size: .
d_call: TRBD1
v_call: TRBV9
j_call: TRBJ2-2

cdr3_aa: CASSPPTSGNEQFF
cdr3_nt: TGTGCCAGCAGTCCCCCTACCTCAGGGAATGAGCAGTTCTTC
clone_size: .
d_call: .
v_call: TRBV28
j_call: TRBJ2-1

cdr3_aa: CASSQPRQGRTDTQYF
cdr3_nt: TGTGCCAGCAGCCAACCCAGACAGGGGCGCACAGATACGCAGTATTTT
clone_size: .
d_call: TRBD1
v_call: TRBV4-2
j_call: TRBJ2-3

cdr3_aa: CSAHDQGDEQYF
cdr3_nt: TGCAGTGCCCATGACCAGGGGGACGAGCAGTACTTC
clone_size: .
d_call: TRBD1
v_call: TRBV20-1
j_call: TRBJ2-7

cdr3_aa: CASSLASGGWETQYF
cdr3_nt: TGTGCCAGCAGCTTAGCTAGCGGGGGTTGGGAGACCCAGTACTTC
clone_size: few
d_call: TRBD2
v_call: TRBV7-2
j_call: TRBJ2-5

cdr3_aa: CASSLTPDREDEQYF
cdr3_nt: TGTGCCAGCAGCTTAACCCCCGACAGGGAAGACGAGCAGTACTTC
clone_size: .
d_call: TRBD1
v_call: TRBV7-3
j_call: TRBJ2-7

cdr3_aa: CSARDGGMDNEQFF
cdr3_nt: TGCAGTGCTAGAGACGGGGGAATGGACAATGAGCAGTTCTTC
clone_size: many
d_call: .
v_call: TRBV20-1
j_call: TRBJ2-1

cdr3_aa: CSATWTPINEQFF
cdr3_nt: TGCAGTGCTACTTGGACCCCGATCAATGAGCAGTTCTTC
clone_size: .
d_call: .
v_call: TRBV20-1
j_call: TRBJ2-1

cdr3_aa: CASRSGLYAQETQYF
cdr3_nt: TGTGCCAGCAGGTCGGGACTCTACGCCCAAGAGACCCAGTACTTC
clone_size: few
d_call: .
v_call: TRBV28
j_call: TRBJ2-5

cdr3_aa: CASSWGRVANEQFF
cdr3_nt: TGTGCCAGCAGCTGGGGGAGGGTAGCAAATGAGCAGTTCTTC
clone_size: .
d_call: TRBD2
v_call: TRBV11-2
j_call: TRBJ2-1

cdr3_aa: CASSQDRGQETQYF
cdr3_nt: TGTGCCAGCAGCCAAGATCGGGGACAAGAGACCCAGTACTTC
clone_size: few
d_call: .
v_call: TRBV14
j_call: TRBJ2-5

cdr3_aa: CASSLAMGGTYYGYTF
cdr3_nt: TGTGCCAGCAGTTTAGCGATGGGAGGGACGTACTATGGCTACACCTTC
clone_size: .
d_call: .
v_call: TRBV12-3/TRBV12-4
j_call: TRBJ1-2

cdr3_aa: CATRPRDHYNEQFF
cdr3_nt: TGTGCCACCAGACCCCGGGACCATTACAATGAGCAGTTCTTC
clone_size: .
d_call: .
v_call: TRBV15
j_call: TRBJ2-1

cdr3_aa: CASSLGGDGHNEQFF
cdr3_nt: TGCGCCAGCAGCTTGGGGGGTGATGGCCACAATGAGCAGTTCTTC
clone_size: .
d_call: .
v_call: TRBV5-1
j_call: TRBJ2-1

cdr3_aa: CASSLGQPGTYEQYF
cdr3_nt: TGTGCCAGCAGCCTAGGACAGCCGGGTACCTACGAGCAGTACTTC
clone_size: few
d_call: .
v_call: TRBV12-3/TRBV12-4
j_call: TRBJ2-7

cdr3_aa: CSCRQKYSYEQYF
cdr3_nt: TGCAGTTGCCGACAAAAATACTCCTACGAGCAGTACTTC
clone_size: .
d_call: .
v_call: TRBV20-1
j_call: TRBJ2-7

cdr3_aa: CASSPGAHDNQPQHF
cdr3_nt: TGTGCCAGCAGCCCTGGGGCTCACGACAATCAGCCCCAGCATTTT
clone_size: .
d_call: .
v_call: TRBV5-5
j_call: TRBJ1-5

cdr3_aa: CASSQDWTSGGATSNEQYF
cdr3_nt: TGCGCCAGCAGCCAAGATTGGACTAGCGGGGGGGCCACATCGAATGAGCAGTACTTC
clone_size: .
d_call: TRBD2
v_call: TRBV4-3
j_call: TRBJ2-5

cdr3_aa: CASSPQRSFGSDEQFF
cdr3_nt: TGTGCCAGCAGTCCCCAAAGGTCTTTTGGGAGCGATGAGCAGTTCTTC
clone_size: .
d_call: .
v_call: TRBV6-5
j_call: TRBJ2-1

cdr3_aa: CASSTTGLAGSETQYF
cdr3_nt: TGTGCCAGCAGCACAACCGGACTAGCGGGGAGTGAGACCCAGTACTTC
clone_size: .
d_call: TRBD2
v_call: TRBV12-3/TRBV12-4
j_call: TRBJ2-5

cdr3_aa: CSAGTFYTDTQYF
cdr3_nt: TGCAGCGCTGGGACTTTTTATACAGATACGCAGTATTTT
clone_size: .
d_call: .
v_call: TRBV29-1
j_call: TRBJ2-3

cdr3_aa: CASSQDVGGHYGYTF
cdr3_nt: TGCGCCAGCAGCCAAGATGTGGGAGGCCACTATGGCTACACCTTC
clone_size: .
d_call: .
v_call: TRBV4-3
j_call: TRBJ1-2

cdr3_aa: CSASGGARNEQFF
cdr3_nt: TGCAGCGCAAGCGGGGGGGCCCGCAATGAGCAGTTCTTC
clone_size: few
d_call: TRBD2
v_call: TRBV29-1
j_call: TRBJ2-1

cdr3_aa: CASSRGEQETQYF
cdr3_nt: TGCGCCAGCAGTCGGGGGGAGCAAGAGACCCAGTACTTC
clone_size: few
d_call: TRBD2
v_call: TRBV10-2
j_call: TRBJ2-5

cdr3_aa: CSARDAGGLMDTQYF
cdr3_nt: TGCAGTGCTAGAGATGCGGGGGGGCTTATGGATACGCAGTATTTT
clone_size: once
d_call: TRBD2
v_call: TRBV20-1
j_call: TRBJ2-3

cdr3_aa: CSASEASGGVRDTQYF
cdr3_nt: TGCAGTGCTAGTGAAGCTAGCGGGGGGGTAAGGGATACGCAGTATTTT
clone_size: .
d_call: TRBD2
v_call: TRBV20-1
j_call: TRBJ2-3

cdr3_aa: CASSLMGSSYNEQFF
cdr3_nt: TGTGCCAGCAGCTTAATGGGGAGCTCCTACAATGAGCAGTTCTTC
clone_size: few
d_call: .
v_call: TRBV7-3
j_call: TRBJ2-1

cdr3_aa: CASSYSGLAGGIYEQYF
cdr3_nt: TGTGCCAGCAGTTACTCGGGGCTAGCGGGGGGTATCTACGAGCAGTACTTC
clone_size: .
d_call: TRBD2
v_call: TRBV6-5
j_call: TRBJ2-7

cdr3_aa: CASSLDSRVEQYF
cdr3_nt: TGTGCCAGCAGCTTAGATAGCAGGGTCGAGCAGTACTTC
clone_size: .
d_call: .
v_call: TRBV7-2
j_call: TRBJ2-7

cdr3_aa: CSVHREGDERYF
cdr3_nt: TGCAGCGTGCACAGGGAAGGGGACGAGCGGTACTTC
clone_size: .
d_call: .
v_call: TRBV29-1
j_call: TRBJ2-7

cdr3_aa: CASSLDRGSNYGYTF
cdr3_nt: TGTGCCAGCAGCTTAGATCGCGGCAGTAACTATGGCTACACCTTC
clone_size: .
d_call: .
v_call: TRBV11-2
j_call: TRBJ1-2

cdr3_aa: CATATGCNEQFF
cdr3_nt: TGTGCCACCGCCACAGGTTGCAATGAGCAGTTCTTC
clone_size: .
d_call: .
v_call: TRBV2
j_call: TRBJ2-1

cdr3_aa: CASSYAQDTEAFF
cdr3_nt: TGTGCCAGCAGTTACGCGCAAGACACTGAAGCTTTCTTT
clone_size: .
d_call: .
v_call: TRBV6-5
j_call: TRBJ1-1

cdr3_aa: CASSLVRGPTRGEKLFF
cdr3_nt: TGTGCCAGCAGCTTAGTGAGGGGACCGACCAGAGGTGAAAAACTGTTTTTT
clone_size: .
d_call: .
v_call: TRBV13
j_call: TRBJ1-4

cdr3_aa: CASSYTLLQEGGEQFF
cdr3_nt: TGTGCCAGCAGTTACACCCTGCTCCAAGAGGGCGGTGAGCAGTTCTTC
clone_size: .
d_call: .
v_call: TRBV6-5
j_call: TRBJ2-1

cdr3_aa: CASSTDRGRAYEQYF
cdr3_nt: TGTGCCAGCAGCACTGACAGGGGACGGGCCTACGAGCAGTACTTC
clone_size: .
d_call: TRBD1
v_call: TRBV27
j_call: TRBJ2-7

cdr3_aa: CSVEDLDSVSYNEQYF
cdr3_nt: TGCAGCGTTGAAGATCTTGACAGCGTGTCCTACAATGAGCAGTACTTC
clone_size: .
d_call: .
v_call: TRBV29-1
j_call: TRBJ2-7

cdr3_aa: CASSSGLAGGTEQYF
cdr3_nt: TGTGCCAGCAGTTCCGGACTAGCGGGGGGTACCGAGCAGTACTTC
clone_size: .
d_call: TRBD2
v_call: TRBV28
j_call: TRBJ2-7

cdr3_aa: CASSETGDPSYEQYF
cdr3_nt: TGTGCCAGCAGCGAGACCGGGGACCCCTCCTACGAGCAGTACTTC
clone_size: .
d_call: .
v_call: TRBV9
j_call: TRBJ2-7

cdr3_aa: CASSVERRPDNYGYTF
cdr3_nt: TGTGCCAGCAGCGTAGAGAGGAGACCCGATAACTATGGCTACACCTTC
clone_size: .
d_call: .
v_call: TRBV9
j_call: TRBJ1-2

cdr3_aa: CASSARGANYGYTF
cdr3_nt: TGTGCCAGCAGCGCCAGGGGAGCTAACTATGGCTACACCTTC
clone_size: few
d_call: .
v_call: TRBV7-2
j_call: TRBJ1-2

cdr3_aa: CASSASGRGHEQFF
cdr3_nt: TGTGCCAGCAGTGCATCGGGCAGGGGCCATGAGCAGTTCTTC
clone_size: .
d_call: .
v_call: TRBV27
j_call: TRBJ2-1

cdr3_aa: CATSDPHGGNIQYF
cdr3_nt: TGTGCCACCAGTGATCCTCATGGAGGAAACATTCAGTACTTC
clone_size: .
d_call: .
v_call: TRBV24-1
j_call: TRBJ2-4

cdr3_aa: CASSPAPFEQYF
cdr3_nt: TGTGCCAGCAGCCCAGCTCCGTTCGAGCAGTACTTC
clone_size: .
d_call: .
v_call: TRBV7-9
j_call: TRBJ2-7

cdr3_aa: CASSPRKTGSSYNEQFF
cdr3_nt: TGTGCCAGCTCACCACGAAAGACAGGCAGCTCCTACAATGAGCAGTTCTTC
clone_size: .
d_call: .
v_call: TRBV18
j_call: TRBJ2-1

cdr3_aa: CAISESTESYNEQFF
cdr3_nt: TGTGCCATCAGTGAGTCGACCGAGTCCTACAATGAGCAGTTCTTC
clone_size: few
d_call: .
v_call: TRBV10-3
j_call: TRBJ2-1

cdr3_aa: CASSLAPPGRGVFYEQYF
cdr3_nt: TGTGCCAGCAGCTTAGCGCCTCCGGGCAGGGGAGTGTTCTACGAGCAGTACTTC
clone_size: .
d_call: .
v_call: TRBV7-8
j_call: TRBJ2-7